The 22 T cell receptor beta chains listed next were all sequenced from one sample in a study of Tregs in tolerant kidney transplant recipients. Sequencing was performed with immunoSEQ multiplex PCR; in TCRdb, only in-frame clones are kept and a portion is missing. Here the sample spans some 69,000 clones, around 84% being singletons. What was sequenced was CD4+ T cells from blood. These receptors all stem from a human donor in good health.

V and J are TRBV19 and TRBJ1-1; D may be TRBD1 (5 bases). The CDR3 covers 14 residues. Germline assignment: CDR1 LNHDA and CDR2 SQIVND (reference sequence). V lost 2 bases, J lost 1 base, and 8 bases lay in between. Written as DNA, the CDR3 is TGTGCCAGTAGTATAATGGGGGGGAACACTGAAGCTTTCTTT. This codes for CASSIMGGNTEAFF.

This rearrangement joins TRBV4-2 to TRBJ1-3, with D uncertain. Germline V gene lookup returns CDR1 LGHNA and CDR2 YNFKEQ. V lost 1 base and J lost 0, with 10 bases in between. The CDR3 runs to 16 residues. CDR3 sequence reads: CASSQALTFSGNTIYF. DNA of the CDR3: TGTGCCAGCAGCCAAGCTTTGACCTTCTCTGGAAACACCATATATTTT.

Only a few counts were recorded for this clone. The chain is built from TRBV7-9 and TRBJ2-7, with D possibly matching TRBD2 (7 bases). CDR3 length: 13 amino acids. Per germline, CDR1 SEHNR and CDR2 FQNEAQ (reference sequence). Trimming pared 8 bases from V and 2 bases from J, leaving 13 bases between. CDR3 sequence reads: CASGGGRAYEQYF. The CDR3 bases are TGTGCCAGCGGGGGGGGCAGGGCCTACGAGCAGTACTTC.

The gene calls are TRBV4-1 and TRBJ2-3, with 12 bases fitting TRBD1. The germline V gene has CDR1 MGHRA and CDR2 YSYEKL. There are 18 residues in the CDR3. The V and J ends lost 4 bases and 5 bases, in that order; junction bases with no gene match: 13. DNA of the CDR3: TGCGCCAGCAGCCGATCCATCCGGGACAGGGGGCTTGGAGATACGCAGTATTTT. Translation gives CASSRSIRDRGLGDTQYF.

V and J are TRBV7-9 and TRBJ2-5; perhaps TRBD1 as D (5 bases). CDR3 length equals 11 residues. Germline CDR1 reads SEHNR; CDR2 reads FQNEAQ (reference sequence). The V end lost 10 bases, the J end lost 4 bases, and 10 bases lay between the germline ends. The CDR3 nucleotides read TGTGCCACCCCTAGGGGAGAGACCCAGTACTTC. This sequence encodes CATPRGETQYF.

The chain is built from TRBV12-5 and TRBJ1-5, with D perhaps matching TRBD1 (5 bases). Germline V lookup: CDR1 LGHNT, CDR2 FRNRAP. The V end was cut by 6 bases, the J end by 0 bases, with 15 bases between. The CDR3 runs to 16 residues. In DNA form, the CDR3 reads TGTGCTAGTGGCTCCCAGGGTGTCTATAGCAATCAGCCCCAGCATTTT. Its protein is CASGSQGVYSNQPQHF.

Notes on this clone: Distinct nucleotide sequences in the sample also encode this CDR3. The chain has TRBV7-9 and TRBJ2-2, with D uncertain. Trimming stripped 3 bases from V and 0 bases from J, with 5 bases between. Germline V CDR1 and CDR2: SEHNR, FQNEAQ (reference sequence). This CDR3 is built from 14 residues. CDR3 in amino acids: CASSLTANTGELFF. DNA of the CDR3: TGTGCCAGCAGCTTGACGGCGAACACCGGGGAGCTGTTTTTT.

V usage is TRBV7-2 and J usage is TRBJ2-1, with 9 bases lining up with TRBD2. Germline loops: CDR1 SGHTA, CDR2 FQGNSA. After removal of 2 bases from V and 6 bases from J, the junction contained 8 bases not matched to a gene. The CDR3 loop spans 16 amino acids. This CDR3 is CASSLLGLAGTNEQFF. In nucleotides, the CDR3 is TGTGCCAGCAGCTTACTGGGACTAGCCGGAACCAATGAGCAGTTCTTC.

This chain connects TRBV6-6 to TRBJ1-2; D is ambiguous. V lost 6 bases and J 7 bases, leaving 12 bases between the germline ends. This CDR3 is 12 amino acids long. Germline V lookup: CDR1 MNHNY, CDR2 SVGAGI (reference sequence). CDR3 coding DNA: TGTGCCAGCAGACCCGTCGATGGTGGCTACACCTTC. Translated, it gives CASRPVDGGYTF.

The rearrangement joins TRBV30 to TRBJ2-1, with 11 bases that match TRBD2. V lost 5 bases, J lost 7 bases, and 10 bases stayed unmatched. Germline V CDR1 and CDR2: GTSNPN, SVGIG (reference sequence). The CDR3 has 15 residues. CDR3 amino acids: CAWVGTSGSINEQFF. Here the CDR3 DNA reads TGTGCCTGGGTTGGGACTAGCGGTTCCATTAATGAGCAGTTCTTC. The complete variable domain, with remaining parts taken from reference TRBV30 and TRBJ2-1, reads SQTIHQWPATLVQPVGSPLSLECTVEGTSNPNLYWYRQAAGRGLQLLFYSVGIGQISSEVPQNLSASRPQDRQFILSSKKLLLSDSGFYLCAWVGTSGSINEQFFGPGTRLTVL.

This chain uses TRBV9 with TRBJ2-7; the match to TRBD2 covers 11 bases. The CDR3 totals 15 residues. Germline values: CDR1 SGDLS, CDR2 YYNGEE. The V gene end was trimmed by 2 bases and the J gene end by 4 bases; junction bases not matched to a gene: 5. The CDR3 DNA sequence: TGTGCCAGCAGCGTGGGAGGGACTAGCGGTTACGAGCAGTACTTC. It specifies CASSVGGTSGYEQYF. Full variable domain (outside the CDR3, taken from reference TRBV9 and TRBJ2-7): DSGVTQTPKHLITATGQRVTLRCSPRSGDLSVYWYQQSLDQGLQFLIQYYNGEERAKGNILERFSAQQFPDLHSELNLSSLELGDSALYFCASSVGGTSGYEQYFGPGTRLTVT.

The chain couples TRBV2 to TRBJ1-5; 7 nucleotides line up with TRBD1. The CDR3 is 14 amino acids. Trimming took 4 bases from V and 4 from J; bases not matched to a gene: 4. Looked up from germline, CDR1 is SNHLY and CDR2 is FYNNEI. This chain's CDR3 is CASSGGQANQPQHF. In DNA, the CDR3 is TGTGCCAGCAGTGGAGGACAGGCTAATCAGCCCCAGCATTTT.

The CDR3 DNA reads as TGTGCCAGCAGTGCCTCAAAGGGGGCTGGTGGCTACACCTTC. Translating gives CASSASKGAGGYTF. The genes are TRBV6-1 and TRBJ1-2, with 7 bases aligning to TRBD1. V shed 4 bases and J 7 bases; nucleotides not matched to a gene: 9. Per the germline V gene, CDR1 is MNHNS and CDR2 is SASEGT. The CDR3 covers 14 residues.

DNA for the CDR3: TGCGCCAGCAGTCAGCCACAGGTCTTAGGGGAGCTGTTTTTT. It is translated as CASSQPQVLGELFF. The chain joins TRBV23-1 to TRBJ2-2; a possible D gene is TRBD1 (5 bases). TRBV23-1 is filed as an ORF, its function uncertain. V was pared by 3 bases and J by 8 bases, with 13 bases between. This CDR3 comprises 14 residues.

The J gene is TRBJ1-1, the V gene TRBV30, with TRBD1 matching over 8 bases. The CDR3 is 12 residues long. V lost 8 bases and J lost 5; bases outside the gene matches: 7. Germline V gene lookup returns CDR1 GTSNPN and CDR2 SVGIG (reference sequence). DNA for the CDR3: TGTGCCGGACAGACAGGGGCGACTGAAGCTTTCTTT. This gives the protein CAGQTGATEAFF.

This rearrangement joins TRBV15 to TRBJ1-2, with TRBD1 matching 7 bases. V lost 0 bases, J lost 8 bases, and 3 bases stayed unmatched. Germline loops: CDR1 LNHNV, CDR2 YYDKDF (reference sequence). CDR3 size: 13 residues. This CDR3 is CATSRDAGGGYTF. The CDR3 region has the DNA TGTGCCACCAGCAGAGATGCAGGGGGAGGCTACACCTTC.

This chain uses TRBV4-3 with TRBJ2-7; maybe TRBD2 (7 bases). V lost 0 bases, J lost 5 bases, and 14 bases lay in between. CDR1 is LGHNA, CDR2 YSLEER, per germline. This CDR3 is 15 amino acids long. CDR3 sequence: CASSQETGRVHEQYF. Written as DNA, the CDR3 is TGCGCCAGCAGCCAAGAAACAGGGAGGGTCCACGAGCAGTACTTC.

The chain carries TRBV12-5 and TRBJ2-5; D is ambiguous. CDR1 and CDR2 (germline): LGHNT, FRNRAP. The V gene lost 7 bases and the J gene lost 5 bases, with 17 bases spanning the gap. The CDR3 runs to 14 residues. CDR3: CASARYVVGETQYF. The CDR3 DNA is TGTGCTAGTGCCCGGTACGTAGTAGGGGAGACCCAGTACTTC.

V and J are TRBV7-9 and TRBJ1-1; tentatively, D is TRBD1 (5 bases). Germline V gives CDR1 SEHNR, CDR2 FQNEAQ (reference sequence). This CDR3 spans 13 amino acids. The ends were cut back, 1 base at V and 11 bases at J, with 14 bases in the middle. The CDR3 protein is CASSLDGGEGAFF. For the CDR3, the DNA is TGTGCCAGCAGCTTAGATGGAGGGGAAGGTGCTTTCTTT.

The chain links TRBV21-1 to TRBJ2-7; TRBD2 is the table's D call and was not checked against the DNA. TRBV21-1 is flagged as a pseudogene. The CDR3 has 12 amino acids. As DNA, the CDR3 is TGTGCCAGCAGCAGGAGAAAAGGCGAGCAGTACTTC. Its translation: CASSRRKGEQYF.

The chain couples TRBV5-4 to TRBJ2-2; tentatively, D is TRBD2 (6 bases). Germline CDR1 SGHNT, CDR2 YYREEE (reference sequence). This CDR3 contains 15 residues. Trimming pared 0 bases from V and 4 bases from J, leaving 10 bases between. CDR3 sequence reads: CASSLGGRGTGELFF. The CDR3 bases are TGTGCCAGCAGCTTGGGTGGGCGGGGCACCGGGGAGCTGTTTTTT.

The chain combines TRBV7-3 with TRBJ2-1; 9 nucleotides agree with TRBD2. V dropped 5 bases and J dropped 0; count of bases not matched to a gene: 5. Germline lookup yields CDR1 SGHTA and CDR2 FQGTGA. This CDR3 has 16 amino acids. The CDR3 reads CASSPAGGTSYNEQFF. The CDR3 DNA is TGTGCCAGCAGCCCCGCGGGGGGGACCTCCTACAATGAGCAGTTCTTC.